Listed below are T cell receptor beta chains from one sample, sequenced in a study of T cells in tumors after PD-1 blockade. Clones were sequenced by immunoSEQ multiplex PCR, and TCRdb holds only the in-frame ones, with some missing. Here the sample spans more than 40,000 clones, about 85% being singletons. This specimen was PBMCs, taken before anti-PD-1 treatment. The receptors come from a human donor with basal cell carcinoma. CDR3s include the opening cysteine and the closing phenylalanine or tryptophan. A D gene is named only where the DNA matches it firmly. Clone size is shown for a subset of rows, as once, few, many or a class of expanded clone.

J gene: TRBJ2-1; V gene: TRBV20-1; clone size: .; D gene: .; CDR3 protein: CSARREEQFF; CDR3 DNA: TGCAGTGCCCGCCGGGAGGAGCAGTTCTTC
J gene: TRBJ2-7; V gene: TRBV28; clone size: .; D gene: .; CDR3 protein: CATLPPGPRSYEQYF; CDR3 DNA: TGTGCCACCCTTCCCCCCGGGCCGAGGTCCTACGAGCAGTACTTC
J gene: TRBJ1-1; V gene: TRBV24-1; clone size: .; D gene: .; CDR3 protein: CATSAGQTNTEAFF; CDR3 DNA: TGTGCCACCAGTGCCGGACAGACGAACACTGAAGCTTTCTTT
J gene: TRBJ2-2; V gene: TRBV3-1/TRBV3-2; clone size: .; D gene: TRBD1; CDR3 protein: CASSQFQTGVSGELFF; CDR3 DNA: TGTGCCAGCAGCCAATTTCAGACAGGGGTTTCCGGGGAGCTGTTTTTT
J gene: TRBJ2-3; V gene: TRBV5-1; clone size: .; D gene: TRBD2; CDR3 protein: CASSRSSGSTDTQYF; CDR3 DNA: TGCGCCAGCAGCCGCTCTAGCGGCAGCACAGATACGCAGTATTTT
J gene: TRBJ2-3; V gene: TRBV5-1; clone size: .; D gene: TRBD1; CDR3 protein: CASSLEQGARNTQYF; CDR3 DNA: TGCGCCAGCAGCTTGGAACAGGGGGCGCGAAATACGCAGTATTTT
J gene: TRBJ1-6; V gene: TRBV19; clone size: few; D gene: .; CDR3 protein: CASRSRDTYSPLHF; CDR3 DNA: TGTGCCAGTAGATCCCGGGACACCTATTCACCCCTCCACTTT
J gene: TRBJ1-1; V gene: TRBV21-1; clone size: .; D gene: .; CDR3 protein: CASSKVQGAPGLATEAFF; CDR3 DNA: TGTGCCAGCAGCAAAGTACAGGGGGCGCCGGGACTGGCCACTGAAGCTTTCTTT
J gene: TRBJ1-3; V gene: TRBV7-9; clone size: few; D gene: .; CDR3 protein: CASSFGGSTGNTIYF; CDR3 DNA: TGTGCCAGCAGCTTTGGGGGGAGTACTGGAAACACCATATATTTT
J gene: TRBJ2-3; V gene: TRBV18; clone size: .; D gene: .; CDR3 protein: CASSPLRNTQYF; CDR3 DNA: TGTGCCAGCTCACCATTAAGAAATACGCAGTATTTT
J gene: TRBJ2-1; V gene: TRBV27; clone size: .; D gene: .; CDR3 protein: CASNQANNEQFF; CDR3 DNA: TGTGCCAGCAACCAGGCAAACAATGAGCAGTTCTTC
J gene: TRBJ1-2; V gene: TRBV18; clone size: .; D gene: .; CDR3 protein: CASSSPLDRYGYTF; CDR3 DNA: TGTGCCAGCTCAAGCCCCCTGGACCGCTATGGCTACACCTTC
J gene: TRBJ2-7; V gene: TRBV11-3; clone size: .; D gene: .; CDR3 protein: CASSFTREQYF; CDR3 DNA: TGTGCCAGCAGCTTTACACGCGAGCAGTACTTC
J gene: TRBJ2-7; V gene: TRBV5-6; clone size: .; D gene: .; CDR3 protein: CASSLVDEQYF; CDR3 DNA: TGTGCCAGCAGCTTGGTGGACGAGCAGTACTTC
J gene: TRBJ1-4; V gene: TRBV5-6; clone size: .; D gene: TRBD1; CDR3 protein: CASRGTGTGEEKLFF; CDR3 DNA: TGTGCCAGCAGGGGTACCGGGACAGGGGAGGAAAAACTGTTTTTT
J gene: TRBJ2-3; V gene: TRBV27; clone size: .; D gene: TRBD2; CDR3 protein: CASSLAGTRNTDTQYF; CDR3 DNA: TGTGCCAGCAGTTTAGCCGGGACTAGAAACACAGATACGCAGTATTTT
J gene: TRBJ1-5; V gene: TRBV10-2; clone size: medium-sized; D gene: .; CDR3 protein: CASSEFAGAQPQHF; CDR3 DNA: TGCGCCAGCAGTGAGTTTGCGGGGGCCCAGCCCCAGCATTTT
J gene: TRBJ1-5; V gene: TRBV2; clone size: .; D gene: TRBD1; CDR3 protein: CASYPGGGQPQHF; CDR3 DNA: TGTGCCAGCTACCCAGGGGGAGGTCAGCCCCAGCATTTT
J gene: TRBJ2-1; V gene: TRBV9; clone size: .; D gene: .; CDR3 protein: CASSSSDNEQFF; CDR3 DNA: TGTGCCAGCAGCTCAAGTGACAATGAGCAGTTCTTC
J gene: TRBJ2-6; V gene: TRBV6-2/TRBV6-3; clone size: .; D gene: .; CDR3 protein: CASSYQGSGANVLTF; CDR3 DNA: TGTGCCAGCAGTTATCAGGGTTCTGGGGCCAACGTCCTGACTTTC
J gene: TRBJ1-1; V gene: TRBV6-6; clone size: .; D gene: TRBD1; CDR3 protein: CASSYGTGLRDTEAFF; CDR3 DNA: TGTGCCAGCAGTTACGGGACAGGCCTGAGGGACACTGAAGCTTTCTTT
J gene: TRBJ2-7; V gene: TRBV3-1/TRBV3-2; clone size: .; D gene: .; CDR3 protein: CASSQGGAEQYF; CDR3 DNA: TGTGCCAGCAGCCAGGGGGGGGCCGAGCAGTACTTC
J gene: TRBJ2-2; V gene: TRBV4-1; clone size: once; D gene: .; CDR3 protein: CASAPGKILGDTGELFF; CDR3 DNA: TGCGCCAGCGCACCCGGGAAAATTCTTGGCGACACCGGGGAGCTGTTTTTT
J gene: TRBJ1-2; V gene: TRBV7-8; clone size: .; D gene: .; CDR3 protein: CASSRGLGDYGYTF; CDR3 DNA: TGTGCCAGCAGTCGAGGGCTAGGGGACTATGGCTACACCTTC
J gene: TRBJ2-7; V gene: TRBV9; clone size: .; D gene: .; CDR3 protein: CASSVELLSYEQYF; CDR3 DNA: TGTGCCAGCAGCGTAGAACTGCTCTCCTACGAGCAGTACTTC
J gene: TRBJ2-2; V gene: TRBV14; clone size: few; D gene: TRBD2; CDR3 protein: CASSQDVSSGGYTGELFF; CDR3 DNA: TGTGCCAGCAGCCAAGACGTCTCTAGCGGGGGTTACACCGGGGAGCTGTTTTTT
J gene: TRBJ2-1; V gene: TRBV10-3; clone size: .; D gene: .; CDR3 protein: CAISELYEQFF; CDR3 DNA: TGTGCCATCAGTGAGCTTTATGAGCAGTTCTTC
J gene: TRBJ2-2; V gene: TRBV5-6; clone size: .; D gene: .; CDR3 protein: CASSLFSGTPGELFF; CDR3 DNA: TGTGCCAGCAGCTTGTTCAGTGGGACTCCCGGGGAGCTGTTTTTT
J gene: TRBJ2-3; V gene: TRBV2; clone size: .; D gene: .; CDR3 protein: CASSGGHGDTQYF; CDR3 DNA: TGTGCCAGCAGCGGGGGGCATGGAGATACGCAGTATTTT
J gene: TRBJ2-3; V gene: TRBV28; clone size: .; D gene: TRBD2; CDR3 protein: CASSFPGGATDTQYF; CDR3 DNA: TGTGCCAGCAGTTTCCCCGGGGGGGCCACGGATACGCAGTATTTT
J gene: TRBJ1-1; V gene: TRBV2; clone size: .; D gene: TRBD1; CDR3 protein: CASTTGGTEAFF; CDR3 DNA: TGTGCCAGCACCACAGGGGGCACTGAAGCTTTCTTT
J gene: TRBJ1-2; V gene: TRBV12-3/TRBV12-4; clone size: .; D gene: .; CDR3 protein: CASSPDSYYGYTF; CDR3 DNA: TGTGCCAGCAGTCCAGACAGCTACTATGGCTACACCTTC
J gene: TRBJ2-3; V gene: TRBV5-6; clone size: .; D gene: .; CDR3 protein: CASSILSGERGATDTQYF; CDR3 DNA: TGTGCCAGCAGCATCTTATCAGGGGAAAGGGGTGCCACAGATACGCAGTATTTT
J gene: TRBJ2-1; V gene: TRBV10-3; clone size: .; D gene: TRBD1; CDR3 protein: CAISRQGAYEQFF; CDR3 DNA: TGTGCCATCAGCAGACAGGGGGCCTATGAGCAGTTCTTC
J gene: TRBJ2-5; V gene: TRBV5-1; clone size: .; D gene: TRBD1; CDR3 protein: CASSSTGGQETQYF; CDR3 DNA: TGCGCCAGCAGCTCCACAGGGGGCCAAGAGACCCAGTACTTC
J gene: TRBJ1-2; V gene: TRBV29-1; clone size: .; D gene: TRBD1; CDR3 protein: CSVHDRETYGYTF; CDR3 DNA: TGCAGCGTTCACGACAGGGAAACCTATGGCTACACCTTC
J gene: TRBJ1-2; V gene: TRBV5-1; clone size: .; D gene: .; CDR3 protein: CASTPRGGRAIGYGYTF; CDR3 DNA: TGCGCCAGCACCCCCAGGGGAGGGAGGGCCATTGGCTATGGCTACACCTTC
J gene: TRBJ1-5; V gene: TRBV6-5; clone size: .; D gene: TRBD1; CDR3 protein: CASSRDRGNQPQHF; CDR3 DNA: TGTGCCAGCAGTCGGGACAGGGGGAATCAGCCCCAGCATTTT
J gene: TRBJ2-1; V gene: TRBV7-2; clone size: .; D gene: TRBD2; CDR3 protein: CASSLTSGGAGEQFF; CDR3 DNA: TGTGCCAGCAGCTTGACTAGCGGGGGGGCGGGTGAGCAGTTCTTC
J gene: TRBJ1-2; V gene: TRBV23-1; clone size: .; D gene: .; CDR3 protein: CASRPSVHGYTF; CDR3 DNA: TGCGCCAGCAGGCCCAGTGTTCATGGCTACACCTTC
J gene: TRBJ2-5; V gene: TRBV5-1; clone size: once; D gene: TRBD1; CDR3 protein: CASSPGTGYQETQYF; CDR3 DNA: TGCGCCAGCAGCCCCGGGACAGGGTATCAAGAGACCCAGTACTTC
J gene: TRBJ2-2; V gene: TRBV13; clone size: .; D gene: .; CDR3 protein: CASSPDTGELFF; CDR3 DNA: TGTGCCAGCAGTCCGGACACCGGGGAGCTGTTTTTT
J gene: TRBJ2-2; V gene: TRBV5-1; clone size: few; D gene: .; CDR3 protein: CASRLDIQYGELFF; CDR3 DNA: TGCGCCAGCAGATTGGACATCCAGTACGGGGAGCTGTTTTTT
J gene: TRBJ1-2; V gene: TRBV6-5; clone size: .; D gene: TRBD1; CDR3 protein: CASSRGGTDDGYTF; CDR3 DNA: TGTGCCAGCAGCCGGGGGGGGACAGATGACGGCTACACCTTC
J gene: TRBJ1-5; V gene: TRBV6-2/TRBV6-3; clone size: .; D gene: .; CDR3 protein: CASSPAWGGVDQPQHF; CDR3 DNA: TGTGCCAGCAGCCCTGCTTGGGGGGGGGTCGACCAGCCCCAGCATTTT
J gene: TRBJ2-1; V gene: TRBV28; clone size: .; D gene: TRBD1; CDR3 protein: CASTWGTGARNEQFF; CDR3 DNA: TGTGCCAGCACTTGGGGGACAGGGGCGAGGAATGAGCAGTTCTTC
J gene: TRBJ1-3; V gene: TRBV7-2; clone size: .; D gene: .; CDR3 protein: CASSFQGPSGNTIYF; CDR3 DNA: TGTGCCAGCAGCTTTCAGGGTCCCTCTGGAAACACCATATATTTT
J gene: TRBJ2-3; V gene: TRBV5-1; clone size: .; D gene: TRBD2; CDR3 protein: CASSSGGAESDTQYF; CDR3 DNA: TGCGCCAGCAGCTCCGGGGGGGCCGAATCAGATACGCAGTATTTT
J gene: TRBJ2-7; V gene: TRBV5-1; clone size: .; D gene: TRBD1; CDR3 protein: CASRGTGGFYEQYF; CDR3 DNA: TGCGCCAGCCGAGGGACAGGGGGCTTCTACGAGCAGTACTTC
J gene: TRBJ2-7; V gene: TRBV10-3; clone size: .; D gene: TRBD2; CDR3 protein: CAISESKAGGPPYEQYF; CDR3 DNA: TGTGCCATCAGTGAGTCGAAAGCGGGGGGGCCTCCCTACGAGCAGTACTTC
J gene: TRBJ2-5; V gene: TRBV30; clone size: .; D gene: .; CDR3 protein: CAWTKQETQYF; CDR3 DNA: TGTGCCTGGACTAAACAAGAGACCCAGTACTTC
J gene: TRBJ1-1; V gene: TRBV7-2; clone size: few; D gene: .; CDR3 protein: CASSLQGYTEAFF; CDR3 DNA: TGTGCCAGCAGCTTACAGGGGTACACTGAAGCTTTCTTT
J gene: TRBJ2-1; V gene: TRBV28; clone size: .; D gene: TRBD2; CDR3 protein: CASRLLAGESSYNEQFF; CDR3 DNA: TGTGCCAGCAGGCTACTAGCGGGGGAGAGCTCCTACAATGAGCAGTTCTTC
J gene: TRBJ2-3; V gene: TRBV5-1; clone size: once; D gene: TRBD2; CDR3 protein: CASTPGERERSSTDTQYF; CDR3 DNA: TGCGCCAGCACCCCCGGGGAGCGGGAGAGATCTAGCACAGATACGCAGTATTTT
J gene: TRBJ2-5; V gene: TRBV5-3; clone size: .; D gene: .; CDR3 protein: CARGLARGPGETQYF; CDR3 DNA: TGTGCCAGAGGCTTGGCCCGGGGCCCCGGGGAGACCCAGTACTTC
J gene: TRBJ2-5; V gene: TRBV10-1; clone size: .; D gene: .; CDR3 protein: CASSESIGETQYF; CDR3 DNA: TGCGCCAGCAGTGAGTCAATCGGGGAGACCCAGTACTTC